This section outlines one T cell receptor (beta chain) sequence together with its context. This sample is drawn from a study of chemoradiotherapy in HPV16-positive cancers. Here immunoSEQ multiplex PCR was the method, and the copy in TCRdb shows in-frame clones only, minus some. The table shows some 3,000 clones, with roughly 90% occurring only once. The receptor comes from a human donor with HPV-associated anogenital cancer. The sample here was tumor tissue, taken from a patient who underwent chemoradiotherapy.

The CDR3 nucleotides are TGTGCCAGCAGCTCTCCCCCCATTACCCGTAAAGAGACCCAGTACTTC. It encodes CASSSPPITRKETQYF. V gene TRBV7-8 combines with J gene TRBJ2-5; D not resolved. The CDR3 loop spans 16 amino acids. Germline V CDR1 and CDR2: SGHVS, FQNEAQ. Trimming stripped 4 bases from V and 3 bases from J, with 18 bases between.